These T cell receptor beta chains were read from a single sample in a study of OX40 agonist ivuxolimab in advanced cancers. Sequencing used immunoSEQ multiplex PCR; TCRdb keeps in-frame clones, though not all of them. The sample records some 70,000 clones, roughly 88% being singletons. Sequences were derived from CD4+ or CD8+ T cells sorted from blood, sampled in a trial of the OX40 agonist ivuxolimab. The origin of the receptors is an adult with an advanced solid tumor such as melanoma, head and neck, liver or kidney cancer. Each CDR3 is given with its conserved first and last residue. A D gene is named only where the DNA matches it firmly. Rows give clone size only sometimes, using once, few, many, or a class for an expanded clone.

V gene	J gene	clone size	D gene	CDR3 protein	CDR3 DNA
TRBV16	TRBJ2-1	NA	NA	CASSQIRNYNEQFF	TGTGCCAGCAGCCAAATCCGAAACTACAATGAGCAGTTCTTC
TRBV27	TRBJ2-2	NA	TRBD1	CASSPRGPTGELFF	TGTGCCAGCAGTCCCAGGGGGCCCACCGGGGAGCTGTTTTTT
TRBV5-1	TRBJ1-2	few	NA	CASSLDGSNGYTF	TGCGCCAGCAGCTTGGACGGGAGTAATGGCTACACCTTC
TRBV7-9	TRBJ2-5	once	NA	CASSGRQPYGETQYF	TGTGCCAGCAGCGGAAGACAGCCCTACGGGGAGACCCAGTACTTC
TRBV2	TRBJ1-1	NA	NA	CASSERGWAEAFF	TGTGCCAGCAGTGAAAGGGGGTGGGCCGAAGCTTTCTTT
TRBV11-2	TRBJ2-3	NA	NA	CASSLRGGSLPTDTQYF	TGTGCCAGCAGCCTACGCGGCGGGTCCCTCCCCACAGATACGCAGTATTTT
TRBV4-1	TRBJ2-6	NA	NA	CASSQEGVFGANVLTF	TGCGCCAGCAGCCAAGAAGGGGTTTTTGGGGCCAACGTCCTGACTTTC
TRBV6-5	TRBJ2-7	NA	NA	CASSPPGYSYEQYF	TGTGCCAGCAGCCCCCCGGGATACTCCTACGAGCAGTACTTC
TRBV10-3	TRBJ1-1	NA	TRBD1	CAISESTGSAFF	TGTGCCATCAGTGAGTCGACAGGGTCAGCTTTCTTT
TRBV4-3	TRBJ2-6	NA	TRBD1	CASSQSGTGFIGAGANVLTF	TGCGCCAGCAGCCAATCCGGGACAGGGTTTATTGGAGCTGGGGCCAACGTCCTGACTTTC
TRBV4-2	TRBJ2-5	NA	NA	CASSQDLGTSRETQYF	TGTGCCAGCAGCCAAGATTTGGGAACTAGTAGGGAGACCCAGTACTTC
TRBV6-1	TRBJ1-1	NA	NA	CASFPWAGTEAFF	TGTGCCAGCTTCCCGTGGGCAGGGACTGAAGCTTTCTTT
TRBV2	TRBJ1-4	NA	NA	CASSGLTVNEKLFF	TGTGCCAGCAGTGGGTTGACAGTTAATGAAAAACTGTTTTTT
TRBV4-1	TRBJ2-7	NA	TRBD1	CASSPRQGSEQYF	TGCGCCAGCAGCCCGCGACAGGGGAGCGAGCAGTACTTC
TRBV6-5	TRBJ1-3	NA	NA	CASSTSSDTIYF	TGTGCCAGCAGTACATCCTCGGACACCATATATTTT
TRBV9	TRBJ2-3	NA	NA	CASSKTDTQYF	TGTGCCAGCAGCAAAACAGATACGCAGTATTTT
TRBV18	TRBJ1-2	NA	NA	CASSPTTESDYGYTF	TGTGCCAGCTCACCAACCACAGAATCGGACTATGGCTACACCTTC
TRBV7-9	TRBJ2-3	NA	TRBD2	CASRRLAGNTDTQYF	TGTGCCAGCAGGAGACTAGCGGGGAACACAGATACGCAGTATTTT
TRBV29-1	TRBJ1-2	NA	NA	CSMGASTERGYTF	TGCAGTATGGGGGCTAGCACGGAGCGGGGCTACACCTTC
TRBV4-3	TRBJ2-5	NA	TRBD1	CASSRIALTQVQGVWWETQYF	TGCGCCAGCAGCCGAATTGCGCTGACCCAGGTCCAGGGGGTGTGGTGGGAGACCCAGTACTTC
TRBV7-3	TRBJ1-1	NA	NA	CASSPKQGLTEAFF	TGTGCCAGCAGCCCGAAGCAGGGATTGACTGAAGCTTTCTTT
TRBV7-2	TRBJ2-7	NA	NA	CASSFGTHSYEQYF	TGTGCCAGCAGCTTTGGGACCCATTCCTACGAGCAGTACTTC
TRBV5-1	TRBJ1-6	NA	NA	CASSLGGGSSYNSPLHF	TGCGCCAGCAGCTTGGGAGGGGGAAGCTCCTATAATTCACCCCTCCACTTT
TRBV6-1	TRBJ1-1	NA	TRBD1	CASIENVHRGSEAFF	TGTGCCAGCATCGAAAACGTACACAGGGGGTCTGAAGCTTTCTTT
TRBV5-1	TRBJ2-1	NA	NA	CASSWGLSALYNEQFF	TGCGCCAGCAGCTGGGGTTTGTCCGCTCTCTACAATGAGCAGTTCTTC
TRBV4-3	TRBJ1-4	NA	NA	CASSQGGQLGNEKLFF	TGCGCCAGCAGCCAAGGAGGGCAGTTAGGGAATGAAAAACTGTTTTTT
TRBV5-1	TRBJ1-4	NA	TRBD1	CASSWTGATNEKLFF	TGCGCCAGCAGCTGGACAGGAGCAACTAATGAAAAACTGTTTTTT
TRBV6-6	TRBJ1-5	NA	NA	CASSYSGSHQPQHF	TGTGCCAGCAGTTACTCTGGGTCCCATCAGCCCCAGCATTTT